This record looks at one T cell receptor (beta chain) sequence and its context. Its antigen is undetermined. The CDR3 runs to 15 residues. Germline loops: CDR1 SGHTA, CDR2 FQGTGA. The V end lost 5 bases, the J end lost 0 bases, and 10 bases lay between the germline ends. This entry belongs to a study of cytomegalovirus exposure and HLA in healthy donors. Study conclusions and caveats: Most observed TCR sequences were rare, whereas some public TCRs were detected in many donors.

Some clones are missing from TCRdb's copy, which holds only in-frame ones; the method was immunoSEQ multiplex PCR. The repertoire holds roughly 150,000 clones, less than 90% seen once, with 2.5% to 4% in the top ten. Sample: PBMCs. The V and J genes are TRBV7-3 and TRBJ2-2, with a possible D match to TRBD1 (6 bases). This TCR derives from a woman in her late teens or twenties in good health and CMV-seropositive. The CDR3, as DNA: TGTGCCAGCAGCCCCCAGGGGACGAACACCGGGGAGCTGTTTTTT. Translated, it gives CASSPQGTNTGELFF. Combining the CDR3 with reference TRBV7-3 and TRBJ2-2 gives the whole variable domain GAGVSQTPSNKVTEKGKYVELRCDPISGHTALYWYRQSLGQGPEFLIYFQGTGAADDSGLPNDRFFAVRPEGSVSTLKIQRTERGDSAVYLCASSPQGTNTGELFFGEGSRLTVL.